This is a list of T cell receptor beta chains from one sample in a study of shared clonotypes between healthy human individuals. This table comes from immunoSEQ multiplex PCR, and its TCRdb copy is limited to in-frame clones, with some not included. The sample gives roughly 2.2 million clones, over 90% of which show up once; 0.39% is in the top ten. Sequencing input: naive CD4+ T cells from PBMCs. These receptors originate from a man between 18 and 35 years old in good health. Some clones in this sample may be carry-over from other donors' samples. Each CDR3 is given with its conserved first and last residue. Each record gives: D gene, J gene, clone size, V gene, CDR3 DNA, CDR3 protein. D genes are given only for firm matches. The size entry is marked missing in some rows and otherwise reads once, few, many or a size class.

>-|TRBJ1-2|-|TRBV28
TGTGCCAGCAGCCAACCTCGGACAGTCAACTATGGCTACACCTTC
CASSQPRTVNYGYTF
>TRBD2|TRBJ2-3|-|TRBV5-1
TGCGCCAGCAGCTTAGGGACTAGCGGGAGTCGTGAAGTGGATACGCAGTATTTT
CASSLGTSGSREVDTQYF
>TRBD1|TRBJ1-1|-|TRBV6-5
TGTGCCAGCAGTGGACAGGGCGGAATGAACACTGAAGCTTTCTTT
CASSGQGGMNTEAFF
>-|TRBJ2-3|-|TRBV9
TGTGCCAGCACAGAATCGGAGGGTACGCAGTATTTT
CASTESEGTQYF
>TRBD1|TRBJ2-7|-|TRBV10-3
TGTGCCATCAGTGATGTAGACAGGGGGACTTCCGAGCAGTACTTC
CAISDVDRGTSEQYF
>-|TRBJ1-3|-|TRBV19
TGTGCCAGTAGTATCGGGCGTAACTCTGGAAACACCATATATTTT
CASSIGRNSGNTIYF
>-|TRBJ2-7|once|TRBV5-4
TGTGCCAGCAGCTTGGGGGGACTGCTGTCCTACGAGCAGTACTTC
CASSLGGLLSYEQYF
>-|TRBJ1-2|-|TRBV2
TGTGCCAGCACGGGAGCCCGGGGCCCCCTCTATGGCTACACCTTC
CASTGARGPLYGYTF
>-|TRBJ1-3|-|TRBV7-9
TGTGCCAGCAGCTTCCTTGGGAGGGCTGGAAACACCATATATTTT
CASSFLGRAGNTIYF
>-|TRBJ1-3|-|TRBV7-6
TGTGCCGTCCCCCCCCGTACAGGATCTGACTCTGGAAACACCATATATTTT
CAVPPRTGSDSGNTIYF
>-|TRBJ2-7|once|TRBV6-6
TGTGCCAGCAGTTACAACAGCGCCAGAACCTACGAGCAGTACTTC
CASSYNSARTYEQYF
>TRBD2|TRBJ2-1|once|TRBV2
TGTGCCAGCAGTGACCGGGGACTAGCGGCCTACAATGAGCAGTTCTTC
CASSDRGLAAYNEQFF
>-|TRBJ1-1|-|TRBV20-1
TGCAGTGCTAGGGGGCCGGGGGCTTTCTTT
CSARGPGAFF
>-|TRBJ2-5|-|TRBV25-1
TGTGCCAGCAGTGATGTAGGCGTTGGACGGGCGGAGGAGACCCAGTACTTC
CASSDVGVGRAEETQYF
>-|TRBJ1-4|-|TRBV28
TGTGCCAGCAGTTTTAACGGGATTCGGCCTGCAACTAATGAAAAACTGTTTTTT
CASSFNGIRPATNEKLFF
>-|TRBJ2-5|-|TRBV11-3
TGTGCCAGCAGCTTAGATATTGGGGGTACCCAGTACTTC
CASSLDIGGTQYF
>-|TRBJ1-2|-|TRBV23-1
TGCGCCAGCAGTCAAGGCAGGGTTTCCTATGGCTACACCTTC
CASSQGRVSYGYTF
>-|TRBJ2-2|-|TRBV28
TGTGCCAGCAGTCTCCCCCGGCAGGCGAACACCGGGGAGCTGTTTTTT
CASSLPRQANTGELFF
>TRBD1|TRBJ1-1|few|TRBV19
TGTGCCAGTAGTATAGGCAGGGGGACTGAAGCTTTCTTT
CASSIGRGTEAFF
>-|TRBJ2-5|-|TRBV5-1
TGCGCCAGCAGCGAACAGGGAAACCAAGAGACCCAGTACTTC
CASSEQGNQETQYF
>TRBD1|TRBJ1-4|-|TRBV7-9
TGTGCCAGCAAGGGGGCCCCTAATGAAAAACTGTTTTTT
CASKGAPNEKLFF
>TRBD1|TRBJ2-7|-|TRBV5-5
TGTGCCAGCAGCACCAGACAGGGGGCGGTGTACGAGCAGTACTTC
CASSTRQGAVYEQYF
>-|TRBJ2-1|-|TRBV5-4
TGTGCCAGCAGCTTGGTACCGACACCTCACAATGAGCAGTTCTTC
CASSLVPTPHNEQFF
>TRBD2|TRBJ2-1|-|TRBV4-3
TGCGCCAGCAGCCCAATACTAGCGGGAGGGGTTAATGAGCAGTTCTTC
CASSPILAGGVNEQFF
>TRBD1|TRBJ2-1|-|TRBV19
TGTGCCAGCCGAGGGACAGGGACGGGAAATGAGCAGTTCTTC
CASRGTGTGNEQFF
>-|TRBJ2-7|-|TRBV29-1
TGCAGCGTGAGACCGGAGGGCTACGAGCAGTACTTC
CSVRPEGYEQYF
>TRBD1|TRBJ2-6|-|TRBV19
TGTGCCAGTACAGGGACAGGGGGCGCGACAGGGGCCAACGTCCTGACTTTC
CASTGTGGATGANVLTF
>TRBD2|TRBJ2-7|-|TRBV7-2
TGTGCCAGCGGCAAGCGGGAGACGTACGAGCAGTACTTC
CASGKRETYEQYF
>-|TRBJ1-4|-|TRBV6-5
TGTGCCAGCAGCCCCCTAGGGATAGGAGAAAAACTGTTTTTT
CASSPLGIGEKLFF
>TRBD1|TRBJ1-5|-|TRBV28
TGTGCCAGCAGTTTAACCGGGACAGCTAGCAATCAGCCCCAGCATTTT
CASSLTGTASNQPQHF
>-|TRBJ2-7|-|TRBV7-3
TGTGCCGGGCTCGGGCAGTACTTC
CAGLGQYF
>-|TRBJ2-3|-|TRBV18
TGTGCCAGCTCACCCACTGGGGACACAGATACGCAGTATTTT
CASSPTGDTDTQYF
>-|TRBJ2-7|-|TRBV28
TGTGCCAGCAGTTTCGGCAGGGTACACGAGCAGTACTTC
CASSFGRVHEQYF
>-|TRBJ1-3|-|TRBV6-1
TGTGCCAGCAGTGAAGCATCGACAGGACCTAATGGAAACACCATATATTTT
CASSEASTGPNGNTIYF
>TRBD2|TRBJ2-2|-|TRBV28
TGTGCCAGCAGTAAACCGGGACTAGCTTTTATCGGGGAGCTGTTTTTT
CASSKPGLAFIGELFF
>-|TRBJ2-5|-|TRBV4-1
TGCGCCAGCAGCCAAGAAGGGCAGGGGAGAGGGACCCAGTACTTC
CASSQEGQGRGTQYF
>TRBD1|TRBJ1-2|-|TRBV7-9
TGTGCCAGCACCTGGACAGGGGAAGCCGGCTACACCTTC
CASTWTGEAGYTF
>-|TRBJ2-3|-|TRBV25-1
TGTGCCAGCAGTTCTAGCGAGTCGCCAGATACGCAGTATTTT
CASSSSESPDTQYF
>-|TRBJ2-5|-|TRBV5-4
TGTGCCAGCACAAGGAGCACACAAGAGACCCAGTACTTC
CASTRSTQETQYF
>TRBD2|TRBJ2-7|-|TRBV29-1
TGCAGCGTTGGGGAGGTCGATGCGGGAGCTCGCGACGAGCAGTACTTC
CSVGEVDAGARDEQYF
>-|TRBJ2-2|-|TRBV7-2
TGTGCCAGCAGCTTACGGTGGAACACCGGGGAGCTGTTTTTT
CASSLRWNTGELFF
>-|TRBJ1-2|-|TRBV29-1
TGCAGCGTTGAAAGGCAGGGCTATGGCTACACCTTC
CSVERQGYGYTF
>TRBD1|TRBJ2-7|-|TRBV10-3
TGTGCCATCAGTGATGCGAAGGGACAGTTAGGCGAGCAGTACTTC
CAISDAKGQLGEQYF
>TRBD1|TRBJ1-2|-|TRBV18
TGTGCCAGCTCACCACGGGGACAGGGGTCCAACTATGGCTACACCTTC
CASSPRGQGSNYGYTF
>TRBD2|TRBJ2-3|-|TRBV28
TGTGCCAGCAGTCGACTAGCGGGAGGGCGTACGCAGTATTTT
CASSRLAGGRTQYF
>TRBD2|TRBJ2-2|once|TRBV2
TGTGCCAGCAAACCGGGAGGATTCACCGGGGAGCTGTTTTTT
CASKPGGFTGELFF
>-|TRBJ2-2|-|TRBV27
TGTGCCAGCAGTTTAGTGGGAGGAGGCACCGGGGAGCTGTTTTTT
CASSLVGGGTGELFF
>-|TRBJ2-7|-|TRBV20-1
TGCAGTGCTAAGGGCCCCTCCGAGCAGTACTTC
CSAKGPSEQYF
>-|TRBJ2-3|-|TRBV29-1
TGCAGCGTTGGAGGCACAGATACGCAGTATTTT
CSVGGTDTQYF
>-|TRBJ1-4|-|TRBV6-5
TGTGCCAGCAGTTACGATGAGACTACGGGGGAAAAACTGTTTTTT
CASSYDETTGEKLFF
>TRBD1|TRBJ1-1|-|TRBV7-3
TGTGCCAGCAGCTCTCAAACAGGGGCGAGTACTGAAGCTTTCTTT
CASSSQTGASTEAFF
>-|TRBJ2-7|once|TRBV2
TGTGCCAGCAGCAACCCGGGCGCTGGTTACGAGCAGTACTTC
CASSNPGAGYEQYF
>TRBD2|TRBJ2-1|-|TRBV19
TGTGCCAGTAGTAGGGCTAGCGGGGCCCCCTACAATGAGCAGTTCTTC
CASSRASGAPYNEQFF
>TRBD1|TRBJ2-7|-|TRBV19
TGTGCCAGTAGTCAGACAGGGGCCTACGAGCAGTACTTC
CASSQTGAYEQYF